This TCR beta chain was obtained from a study of blood T cell repertoires in COVID-19 (dated by TCRdb to 2018 to 2021). About the study as a whole: The collaborator samples originated in the United States, Italy and Spain and spanned the acute and convalescent phases of COVID-19. The prospective study material was composed of cDNA or gDNA derived from T cells, B-cell-depleted T cells, or PBMCs. The repertoires were made available in a free public database intended to serve as a resource for research on the immune response to SARS-CoV-2. The samples were drawn from two sources: the first 160 participants of the ongoing ImmuneRACE study, and 1,254 subjects contributed by 6 global collaborators. The dataset comprised deeply sampled blood TCRbeta repertoires from subjects exposed to, actively infected with, or recovered from COVID-19. Where available, HLA class I and class II types were taken from metadata supplied by the sample provider and were not determined by assay-based typing. A de-identified subject ID, COVID-19 status, age in years and sex were almost always included in the sample metadata. General conclusions and limits of the study: The quantity of clinical and demographic metadata differed by source and by participant and was supplied without curation.

Note on this clone: There is no known antigen for this receptor. Base qualities are not recorded, but no much larger clone differs from it by a single base.

Collaborating institutions collected whole blood in K2EDTA tubes following their own protocols. For TCRbeta analysis, collaborators shipped samples as frozen whole blood, isolated PBMCs, or DNA extracted from either of those sample types. TCRbeta CDR3 regions were amplified from genomic DNA by means of the immunoSEQ Assay, a bias-controlled multiplex PCR. The source study handled its data this way. The number of nucleated cells in each sample was estimated by amplification of reference gene primers within the assay. Sequence reads were collapsed and filtered to measure the absolute abundance of every unique TCRbeta CDR3 rearrangement. Productive Simpson clonality was computed per sample as the square root of Simpson's diversity index over productive rearrangements. Here the immuneACCESS table is served through TCRdb, limited to in-frame sequences with V and J called. Missing clones are a known gap in these copies; in checked studies unresolved V genes cover under half, and the rest lacks a known reason. That table is the source of V, J and clone size, and D and trimming were worked out from the DNA. The sample yields about 93,000 clones; roughly 85% were counted once. The ten largest clones add up to 15% to 20% of the sample.

Its CDR3 holds 15 amino acids, cysteine through phenylalanine. Only the CDR3 portion is preserved as DNA: 45 bases, with reading frame beginning at the first base. In the germline V gene, CDR1 corresponds to ENHRY and CDR2 to SYGVKD. The V end loses 4 bases and the J end loses 9 bases, and a stretch of 19 bases separates them. Recombination joined TRBV10-3 with TRBJ2-1; the best D guess is TRBD1, with 5 bases matching. The sequence was collected from a human donor in a cohort sampled during active COVID-19. Sequencing was performed on peripheral blood. The CDR3 has the sequence CAISGGNLGKGEQFF. At the DNA level, the sequence is TGTGCCATCAGTGGGGGCAACCTTGGCAAGGGTGAGCAGTTCTTC.